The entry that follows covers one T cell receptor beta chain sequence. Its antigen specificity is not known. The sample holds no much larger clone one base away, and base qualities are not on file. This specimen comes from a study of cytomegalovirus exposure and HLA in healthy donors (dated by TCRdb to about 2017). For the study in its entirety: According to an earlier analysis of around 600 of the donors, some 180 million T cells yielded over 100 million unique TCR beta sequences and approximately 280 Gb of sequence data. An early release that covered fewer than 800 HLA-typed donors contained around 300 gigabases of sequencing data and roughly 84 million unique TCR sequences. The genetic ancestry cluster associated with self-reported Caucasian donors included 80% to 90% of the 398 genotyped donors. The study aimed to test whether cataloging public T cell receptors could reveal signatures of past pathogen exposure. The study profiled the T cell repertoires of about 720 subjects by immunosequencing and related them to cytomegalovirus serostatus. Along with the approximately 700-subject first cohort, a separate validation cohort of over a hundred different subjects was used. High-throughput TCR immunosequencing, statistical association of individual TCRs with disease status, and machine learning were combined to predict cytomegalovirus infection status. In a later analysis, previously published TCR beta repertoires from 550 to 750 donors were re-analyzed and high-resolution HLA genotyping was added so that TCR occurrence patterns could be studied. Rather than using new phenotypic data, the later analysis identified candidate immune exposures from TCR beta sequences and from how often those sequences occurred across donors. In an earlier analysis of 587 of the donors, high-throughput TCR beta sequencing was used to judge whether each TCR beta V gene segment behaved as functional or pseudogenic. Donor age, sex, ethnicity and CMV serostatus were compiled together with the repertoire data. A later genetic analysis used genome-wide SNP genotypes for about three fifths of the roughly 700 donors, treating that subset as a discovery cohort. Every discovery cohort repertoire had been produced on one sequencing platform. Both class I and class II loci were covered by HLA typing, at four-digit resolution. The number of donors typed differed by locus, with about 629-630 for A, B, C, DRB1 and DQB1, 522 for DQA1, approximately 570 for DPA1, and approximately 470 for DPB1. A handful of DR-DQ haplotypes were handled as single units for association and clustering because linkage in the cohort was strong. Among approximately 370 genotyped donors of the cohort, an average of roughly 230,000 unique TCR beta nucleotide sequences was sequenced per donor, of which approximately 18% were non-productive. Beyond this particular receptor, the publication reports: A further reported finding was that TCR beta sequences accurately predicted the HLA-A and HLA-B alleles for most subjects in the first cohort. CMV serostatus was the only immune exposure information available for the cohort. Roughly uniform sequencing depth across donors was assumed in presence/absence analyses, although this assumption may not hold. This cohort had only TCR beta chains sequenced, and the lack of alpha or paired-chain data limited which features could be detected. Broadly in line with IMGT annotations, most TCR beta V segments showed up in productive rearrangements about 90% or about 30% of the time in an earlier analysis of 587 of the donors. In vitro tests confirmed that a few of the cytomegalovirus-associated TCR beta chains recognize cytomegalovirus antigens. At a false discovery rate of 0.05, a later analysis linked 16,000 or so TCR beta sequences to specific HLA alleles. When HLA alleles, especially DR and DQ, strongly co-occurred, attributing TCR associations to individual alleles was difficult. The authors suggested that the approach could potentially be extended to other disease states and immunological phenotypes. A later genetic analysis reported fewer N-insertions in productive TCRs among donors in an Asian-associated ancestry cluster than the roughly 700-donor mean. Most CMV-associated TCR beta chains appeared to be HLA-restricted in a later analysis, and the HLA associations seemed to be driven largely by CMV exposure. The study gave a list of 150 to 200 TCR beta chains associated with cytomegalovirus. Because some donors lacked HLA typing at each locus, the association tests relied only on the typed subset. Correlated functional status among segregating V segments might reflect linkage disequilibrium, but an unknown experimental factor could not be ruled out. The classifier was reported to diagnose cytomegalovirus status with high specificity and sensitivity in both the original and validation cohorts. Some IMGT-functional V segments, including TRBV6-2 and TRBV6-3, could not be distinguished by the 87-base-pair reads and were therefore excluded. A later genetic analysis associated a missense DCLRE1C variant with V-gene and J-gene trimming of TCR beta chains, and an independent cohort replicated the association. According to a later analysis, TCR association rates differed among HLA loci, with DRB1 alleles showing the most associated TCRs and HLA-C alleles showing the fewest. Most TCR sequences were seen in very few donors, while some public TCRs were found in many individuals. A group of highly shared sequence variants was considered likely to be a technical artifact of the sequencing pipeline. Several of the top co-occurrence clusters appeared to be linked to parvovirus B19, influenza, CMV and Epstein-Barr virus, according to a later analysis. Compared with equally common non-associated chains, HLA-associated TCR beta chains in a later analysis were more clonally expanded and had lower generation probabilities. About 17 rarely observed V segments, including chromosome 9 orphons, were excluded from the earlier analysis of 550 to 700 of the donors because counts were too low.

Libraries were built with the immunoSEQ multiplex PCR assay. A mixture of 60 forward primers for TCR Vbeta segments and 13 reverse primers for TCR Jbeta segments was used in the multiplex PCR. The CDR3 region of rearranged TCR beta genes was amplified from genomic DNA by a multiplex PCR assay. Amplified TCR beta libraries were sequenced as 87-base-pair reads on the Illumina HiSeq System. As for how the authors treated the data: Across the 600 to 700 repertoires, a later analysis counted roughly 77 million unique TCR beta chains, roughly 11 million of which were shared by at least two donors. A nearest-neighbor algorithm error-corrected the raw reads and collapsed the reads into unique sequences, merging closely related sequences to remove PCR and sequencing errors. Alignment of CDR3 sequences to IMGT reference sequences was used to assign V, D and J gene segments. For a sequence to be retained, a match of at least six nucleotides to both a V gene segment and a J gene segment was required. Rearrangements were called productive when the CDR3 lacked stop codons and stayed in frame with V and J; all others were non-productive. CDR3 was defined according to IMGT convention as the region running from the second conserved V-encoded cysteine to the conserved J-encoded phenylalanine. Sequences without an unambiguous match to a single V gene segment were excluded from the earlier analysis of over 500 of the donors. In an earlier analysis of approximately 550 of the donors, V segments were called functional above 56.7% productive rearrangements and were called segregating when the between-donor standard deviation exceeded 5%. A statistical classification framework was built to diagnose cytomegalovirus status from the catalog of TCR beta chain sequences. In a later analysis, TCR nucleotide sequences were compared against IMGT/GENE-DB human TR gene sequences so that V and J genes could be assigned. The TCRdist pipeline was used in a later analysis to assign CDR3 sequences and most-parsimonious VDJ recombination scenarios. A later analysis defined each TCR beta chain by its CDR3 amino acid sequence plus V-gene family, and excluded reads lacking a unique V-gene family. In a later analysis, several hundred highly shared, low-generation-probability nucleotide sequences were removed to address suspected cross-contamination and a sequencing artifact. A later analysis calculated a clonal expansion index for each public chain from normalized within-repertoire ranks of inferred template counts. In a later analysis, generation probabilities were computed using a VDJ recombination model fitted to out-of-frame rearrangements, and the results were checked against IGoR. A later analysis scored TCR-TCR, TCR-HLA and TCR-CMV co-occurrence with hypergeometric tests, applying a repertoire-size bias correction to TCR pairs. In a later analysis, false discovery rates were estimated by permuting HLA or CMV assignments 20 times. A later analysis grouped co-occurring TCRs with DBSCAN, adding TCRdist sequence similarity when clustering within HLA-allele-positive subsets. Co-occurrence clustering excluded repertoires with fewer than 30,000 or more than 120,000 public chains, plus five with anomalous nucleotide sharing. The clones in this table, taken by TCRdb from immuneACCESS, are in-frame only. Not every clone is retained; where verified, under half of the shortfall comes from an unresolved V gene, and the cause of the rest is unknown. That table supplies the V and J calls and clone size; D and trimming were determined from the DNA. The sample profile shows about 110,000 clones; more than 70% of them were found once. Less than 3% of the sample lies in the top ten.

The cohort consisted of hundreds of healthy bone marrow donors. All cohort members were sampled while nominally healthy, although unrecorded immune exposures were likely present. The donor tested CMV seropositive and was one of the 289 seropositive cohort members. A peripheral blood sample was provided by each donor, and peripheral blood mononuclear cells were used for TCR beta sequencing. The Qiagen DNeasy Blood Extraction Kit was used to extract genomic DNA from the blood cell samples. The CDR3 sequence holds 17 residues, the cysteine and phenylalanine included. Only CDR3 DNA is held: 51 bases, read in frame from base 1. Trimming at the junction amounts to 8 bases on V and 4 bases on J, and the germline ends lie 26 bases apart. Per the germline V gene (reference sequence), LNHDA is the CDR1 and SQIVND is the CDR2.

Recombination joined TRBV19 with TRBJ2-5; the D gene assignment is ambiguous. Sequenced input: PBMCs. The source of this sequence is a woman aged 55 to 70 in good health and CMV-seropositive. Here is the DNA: TGTGCCAGTCGACCCATAGACGACGCCCTCGGGTTAGAGACCCAGTACTTC. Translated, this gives CASRPIDDALGLETQYF. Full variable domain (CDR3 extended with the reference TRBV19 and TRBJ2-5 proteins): DGGITQSPKYLFRKEGQNVTLSCEQNLNHDAMYWYRQDPGQGLRLIYYSQIVNDFQKGDIAEGYSVSREKKESFPLTVTSAQKNPTAFYLCASRPIDDALGLETQYFGPGTRLLVL.